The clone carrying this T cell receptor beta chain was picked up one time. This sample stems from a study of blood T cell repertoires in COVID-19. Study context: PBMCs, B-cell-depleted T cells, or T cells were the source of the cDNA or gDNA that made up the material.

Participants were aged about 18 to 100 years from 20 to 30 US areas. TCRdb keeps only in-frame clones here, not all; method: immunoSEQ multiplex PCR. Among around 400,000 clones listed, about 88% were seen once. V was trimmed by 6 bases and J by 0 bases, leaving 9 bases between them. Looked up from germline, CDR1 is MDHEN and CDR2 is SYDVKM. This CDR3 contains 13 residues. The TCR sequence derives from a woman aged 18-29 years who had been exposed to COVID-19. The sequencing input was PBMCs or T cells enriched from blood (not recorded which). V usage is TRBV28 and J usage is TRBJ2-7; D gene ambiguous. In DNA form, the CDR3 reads TGTGCCAGCAGCGCCAGTTTCTCCTACGAGCAGTACTTC. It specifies CASSASFSYEQYF.